This TCR beta chain was recorded in a study of T-cell reconstitution after alpha-beta-depleted transplantation in children. Ten or more counts support this clonotype. Unique molecular identifiers were incorporated during preparation of the TCRbeta library. TCRdb itself ran the PCR reads through MiXCR, one entry per CDR3 protein. The sample holds around 180,000 distinct CDR3 sequences, 11% seen once. Sequencing used PBMCs, obtained before TCRalphabeta/CD19-depleted stem cell transplant. The source of this sequence is a boy between 2 and 10 years old with acute myeloid leukemia, due to receive a stem cell transplant.

As DNA, the CDR3 is TGCGCCAGCAGTGAGGGCGGACCCGAGCAGTACTTC. This encodes CASSEGGPEQYF. The rearrangement links TRBV10-2 to TRBJ2-7; no firm D call. The CDR3 runs 12 residues. Per germline, CDR1 WSHSY and CDR2 SAAADI. Trimming shortened V by 2 bases and J by 6 bases, and 8 bases separated the two germline ends.